This TCR beta chain was sequenced in a study of radiotherapy plus CTLA-4 blockade in lung cancer. Germline assignment: CDR1 SGHVT and CDR2 SQSDAQ. The CDR3 covers 15 residues. The trim removed 6 bases at V and 3 bases at J, leaving 9 bases unmatched. Clones were read by immunoSEQ multiplex PCR, and TCRdb kept only the in-frame ones, dropping some. The top ten clones hold around 30% of a sample with about 49,000 clones, approximately 84% of them seen once. This specimen consisted of peripheral blood, obtained from a patient treated with radiotherapy plus ipilimumab. The receptor comes from a human donor with non-small cell lung cancer whose response to radiotherapy plus ipilimumab could not be evaluated. V is TRBV7-4 and J is TRBJ2-7; 9 bases are shared with TRBD1. CDR3: CASRSRDREFYEQYF. CDR3 in DNA: TGTGCCAGCAGATCCCGGGACAGGGAATTCTACGAGCAGTACTTC.